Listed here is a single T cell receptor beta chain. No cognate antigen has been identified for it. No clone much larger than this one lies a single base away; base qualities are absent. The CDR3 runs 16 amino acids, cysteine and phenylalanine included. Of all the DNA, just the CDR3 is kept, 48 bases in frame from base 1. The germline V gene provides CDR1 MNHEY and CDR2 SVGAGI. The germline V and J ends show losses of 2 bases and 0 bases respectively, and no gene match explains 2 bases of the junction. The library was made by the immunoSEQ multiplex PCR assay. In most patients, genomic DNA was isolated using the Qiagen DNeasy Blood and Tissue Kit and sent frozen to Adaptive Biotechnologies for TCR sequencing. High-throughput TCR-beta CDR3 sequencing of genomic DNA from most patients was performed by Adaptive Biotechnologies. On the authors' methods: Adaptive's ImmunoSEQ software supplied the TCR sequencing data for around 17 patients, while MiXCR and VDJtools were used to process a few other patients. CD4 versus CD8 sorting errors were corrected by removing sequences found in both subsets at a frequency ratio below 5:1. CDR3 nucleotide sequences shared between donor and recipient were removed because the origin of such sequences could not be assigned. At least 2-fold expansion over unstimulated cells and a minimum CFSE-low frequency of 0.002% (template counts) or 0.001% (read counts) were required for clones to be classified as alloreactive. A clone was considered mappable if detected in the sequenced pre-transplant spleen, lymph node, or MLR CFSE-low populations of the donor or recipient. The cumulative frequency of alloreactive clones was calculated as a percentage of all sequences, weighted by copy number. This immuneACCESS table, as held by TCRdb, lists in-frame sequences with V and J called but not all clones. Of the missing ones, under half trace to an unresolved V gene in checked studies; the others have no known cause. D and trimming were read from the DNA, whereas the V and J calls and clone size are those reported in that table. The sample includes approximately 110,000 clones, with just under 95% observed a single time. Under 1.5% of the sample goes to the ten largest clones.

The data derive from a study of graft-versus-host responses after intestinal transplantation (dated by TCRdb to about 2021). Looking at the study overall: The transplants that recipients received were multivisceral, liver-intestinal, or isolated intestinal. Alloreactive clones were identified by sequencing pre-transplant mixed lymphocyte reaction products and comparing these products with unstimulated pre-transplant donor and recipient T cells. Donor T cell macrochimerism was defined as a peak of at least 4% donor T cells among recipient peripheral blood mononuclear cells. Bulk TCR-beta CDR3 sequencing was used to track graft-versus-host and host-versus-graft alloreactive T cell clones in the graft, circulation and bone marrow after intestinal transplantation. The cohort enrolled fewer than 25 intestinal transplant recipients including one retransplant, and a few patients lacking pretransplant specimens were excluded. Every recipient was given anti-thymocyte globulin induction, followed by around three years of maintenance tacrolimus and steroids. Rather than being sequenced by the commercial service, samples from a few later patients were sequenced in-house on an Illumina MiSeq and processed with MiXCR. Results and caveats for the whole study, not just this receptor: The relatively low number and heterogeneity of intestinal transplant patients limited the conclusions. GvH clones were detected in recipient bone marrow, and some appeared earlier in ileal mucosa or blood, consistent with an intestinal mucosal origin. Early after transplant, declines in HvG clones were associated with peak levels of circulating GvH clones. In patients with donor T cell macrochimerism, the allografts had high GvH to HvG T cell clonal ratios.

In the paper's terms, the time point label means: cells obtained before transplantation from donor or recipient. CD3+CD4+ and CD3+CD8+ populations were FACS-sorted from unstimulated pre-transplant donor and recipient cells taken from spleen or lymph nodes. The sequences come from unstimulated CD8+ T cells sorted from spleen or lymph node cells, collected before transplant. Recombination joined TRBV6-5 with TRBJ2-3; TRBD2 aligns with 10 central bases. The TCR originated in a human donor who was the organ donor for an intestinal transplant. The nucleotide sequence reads TGTGCCAGCAGTTACGGACTAGCGGAAAGCACAGATACGCAGTATTTT. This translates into CASSYGLAESTDTQYF.